This TCR beta chain was identified in a study of shared T cell receptors in the human thymus. V was cut by 5 bases and J by 14 bases, with 16 bases left in between. This CDR3 has 11 residues. Germline V lookup: CDR1 SQVTM, CDR2 ANQGSEA. Profiled with immunoSEQ multiplex PCR; TCRdb holds only in-frame clones, not every one. The sample carries more than 300,000 clones, approximately 95% recorded once. The clonotype comes from a human donor. The sequenced material came from thymocytes. V gene TRBV29-1 combines with J gene TRBJ2-1; D is possibly TRBD1 (7 bases). The CDR3 coding sequence is TGCAGCGTTACAGGGACCAGGGGGGAGTTCTTC. It encodes CSVTGTRGEFF.